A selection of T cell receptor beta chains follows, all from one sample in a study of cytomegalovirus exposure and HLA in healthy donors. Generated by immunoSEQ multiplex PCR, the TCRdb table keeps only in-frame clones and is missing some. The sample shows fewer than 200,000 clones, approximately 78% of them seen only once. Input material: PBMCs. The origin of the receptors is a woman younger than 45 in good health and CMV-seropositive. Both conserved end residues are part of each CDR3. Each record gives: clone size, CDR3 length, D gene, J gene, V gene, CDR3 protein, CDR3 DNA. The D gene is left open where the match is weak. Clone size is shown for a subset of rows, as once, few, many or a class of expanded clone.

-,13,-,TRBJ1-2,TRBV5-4,CASSLWGGHGYTF,TGTGCCAGCAGCTTGTGGGGGGGGCATGGCTACACCTTC
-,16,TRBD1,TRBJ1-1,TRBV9,CASSVGAGGRNTEAFF,TGTGCCAGCAGCGTAGGGGCAGGGGGCAGGAACACTGAAGCTTTCTTT
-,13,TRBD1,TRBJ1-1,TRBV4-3,CASGRQGNTEAFF,TGCGCCAGCGGACGACAGGGGAACACTGAAGCTTTCTTT
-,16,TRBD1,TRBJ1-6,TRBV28,CASSGIQGALNSPLHF,TGTGCCAGCAGTGGAATACAGGGGGCGCTTAATTCACCCCTCCACTTT
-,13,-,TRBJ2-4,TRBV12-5,CASGAGPKNIQYF,TGTGCTAGTGGTGCAGGGCCAAAAAACATTCAGTACTTC
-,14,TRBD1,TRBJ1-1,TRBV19,CASTRRGQGTEAFF,TGTGCCAGTACGCGCAGGGGGCAAGGAACTGAAGCTTTCTTT
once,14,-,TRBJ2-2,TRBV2,CASRWRKNTGELFF,TGTGCCAGCAGATGGCGGAAGAACACCGGGGAGCTGTTTTTT
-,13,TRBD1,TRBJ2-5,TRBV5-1,CASSSGQGETQYF,TGCGCCAGCAGCTCCGGACAGGGGGAGACCCAGTACTTC
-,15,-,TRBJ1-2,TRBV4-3,CASSHSLGGVDGYTF,TGCGCCAGCAGCCACTCACTAGGGGGGGTGGATGGCTACACCTTC
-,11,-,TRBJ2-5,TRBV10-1,CPPVYQETQYF,TGCCCTCCCGTCTACCAAGAGACCCAGTACTTC